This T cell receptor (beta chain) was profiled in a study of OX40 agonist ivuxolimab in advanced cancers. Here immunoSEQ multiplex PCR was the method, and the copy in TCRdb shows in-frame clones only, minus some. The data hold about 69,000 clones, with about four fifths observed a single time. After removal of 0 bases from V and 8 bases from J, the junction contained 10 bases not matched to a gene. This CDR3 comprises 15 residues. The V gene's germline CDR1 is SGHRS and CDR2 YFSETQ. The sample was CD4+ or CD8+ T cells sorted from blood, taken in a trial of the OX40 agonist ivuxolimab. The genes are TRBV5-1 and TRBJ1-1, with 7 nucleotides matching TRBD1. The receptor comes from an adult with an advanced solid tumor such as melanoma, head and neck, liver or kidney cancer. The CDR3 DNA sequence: TGCGCCAGCAGCTTGGGAGACAGGGTGGAAGTAGAAGCTTTCTTT. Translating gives CASSLGDRVEVEAFF.